This T cell receptor (beta chain) emerged from a study of blood T cell repertoires in COVID-19. Study overall: Sources were T cells, B-cell-depleted T cells, or PBMCs; the material itself was cDNA or gDNA.

Grouping used clinical history reported by participants in a survey and questionnaire. The assay was immunoSEQ multiplex PCR, and TCRdb's table has in-frame clones only and misses some. The sample includes roughly 200,000 clones, about 88% seen only once; the top ten take around 23%. Germline lookup yields CDR1 SNHLY and CDR2 FYNNEI. The CDR3 is 16 amino acids. The trim removed 4 bases at V and 6 bases at J, leaving 9 bases unmatched. The sample consisted of PBMCs or T cells enriched from blood (not recorded which). This TCR came from a woman in her 40s in a cohort exposed to, infected with or recovered from COVID-19 (not recorded which). The V and J genes are TRBV2 and TRBJ1-2; 12 bases map to TRBD1. The CDR3 sequence is CASSAPGQGARDGYTF. As DNA, the CDR3 is TGTGCCAGCAGTGCTCCGGGACAGGGGGCTCGTGATGGCTACACCTTC.